Listed below are T cell receptor beta chains from one sample, sequenced in a study of blood T cell repertoires in COVID-19. This table comes from immunoSEQ multiplex PCR, and its TCRdb copy is limited to in-frame clones, with some not included. The table shows more than 250,000 clones, with around 86% occurring only once. The source material was peripheral blood. The receptor set was obtained from a woman in her fifties or sixties with acute or convalescent COVID-19. The CDR3 runs from the conserved cysteine through the conserved F or W. A D gene is named only where the DNA matches it firmly. Clone size is stated in some rows and not others, as once, few, many or a class when expanded.

CDR3 protein	CDR3 DNA	J gene	V gene	D gene	clone size
CAWSIKSVSPLHF	TGTGCCTGGAGTATCAAAAGCGTTTCACCCCTCCACTTT	TRBJ1-6	TRBV30	NA	NA
CASSSGTARRSYEQYF	TGTGCCAGCAGTTCCGGGACAGCTAGGCGGTCCTACGAGCAGTACTTC	TRBJ2-7	TRBV28	TRBD1	NA
CASSQGTSGRATETQYF	TGTGCCAGCAGCCAAGGGACTAGCGGGAGGGCCACAGAGACCCAGTACTTC	TRBJ2-5	TRBV3-1/TRBV3-2	TRBD2	NA
CASSPRTGLSNQPQHF	TGTGCCAGCTCACCTCGGACAGGGTTGAGCAATCAGCCCCAGCATTTT	TRBJ1-5	TRBV18	TRBD1	NA
CATSRDSQGDFTEAFF	TGTGCCACCAGCAGAGACTCACAAGGAGACTTCACTGAAGCTTTCTTT	TRBJ1-1	TRBV15	NA	NA
CASSPTSSYEQYF	TGTGCCAGCTCACCAACGAGCTCCTACGAGCAGTACTTC	TRBJ2-7	TRBV18	NA	NA
CASSLMSSKNIQYF	TGTGCCAGCAGCTTAATGTCGTCCAAAAACATTCAGTACTTC	TRBJ2-4	TRBV7-2	NA	NA
CASSLWASGSGNEQFF	TGTGCCAGCAGCTTGTGGGCTAGCGGGAGCGGGAATGAGCAGTTCTTC	TRBJ2-1	TRBV7-3	TRBD2	NA
CASSQTSGSSYNEQFF	TGCGCCAGCAGCCAAACTAGCGGGAGCTCCTACAATGAGCAGTTCTTC	TRBJ2-1	TRBV4-3	TRBD2	NA
CSVESRLTSTDTQYF	TGCAGCGTTGAATCCCGACTAACTAGCACAGATACGCAGTATTTT	TRBJ2-3	TRBV29-1	NA	NA
CASSDTGYNEQFF	TGTGCCAGCAGCGATACAGGCTACAATGAGCAGTTCTTC	TRBJ2-1	TRBV6-2/TRBV6-3	NA	NA
CASSYRGGDGYTF	TGTGCCAGCAGTTACCGGGGGGGTGATGGCTACACCTTC	TRBJ1-2	TRBV6-6	NA	few
CASSLLPGQGTYEQYF	TGTGCCAGCAGCCTACTCCCCGGACAGGGGACCTACGAGCAGTACTTC	TRBJ2-7	TRBV11-2	TRBD1	NA
CSVVTGFGQPQHF	TGCAGCGTTGTAACAGGGTTTGGTCAGCCCCAGCATTTT	TRBJ1-5	TRBV29-1	NA	NA
CAWSAVLGYTF	TGTGCCTGGAGTGCTGTTTTGGGCTACACCTTC	TRBJ1-2	TRBV30	NA	NA
CAISDSSGSSYEQYF	TGTGCCATCAGTGACTCTAGCGGGAGTTCCTACGAGCAGTACTTC	TRBJ2-7	TRBV10-3	TRBD2	NA
CSAESYEQYF	TGCAGTGCTGAGTCATACGAGCAGTACTTC	TRBJ2-7	TRBV20-1	NA	NA
CASSLQAGTDTQYF	TGTGCCAGCAGCTTACAGGCGGGCACAGATACGCAGTATTTT	TRBJ2-3	TRBV5-5	NA	NA
CASSPKAGIYEQYF	TGTGCCAGCAGCCCAAAAGCGGGGATCTACGAGCAGTACTTC	TRBJ2-7	TRBV9	TRBD2	NA
CASSDLVRNTIYF	TGTGCCAGCAGTGACCTTGTCCGAAACACCATATATTTT	TRBJ1-3	TRBV6-1	NA	NA
CATSSTHLGAEAFF	TGTGCCACCAGCAGCACACACCTGGGCGCTGAAGCTTTCTTT	TRBJ1-1	TRBV15	NA	NA
CASSFLGRGNYGYTF	TGTGCCAGCAGCTTTCTGGGACGGGGGAACTATGGCTACACCTTC	TRBJ1-2	TRBV7-9	NA	once
CATSRDFSGTDTQYF	TGTGCCACCAGCAGAGATTTTAGCGGGACAGATACGCAGTATTTT	TRBJ2-3	TRBV15	TRBD2	NA
CASSQYGGDQPQHF	TGCGCCAGCAGCCAATACGGAGGGGATCAGCCCCAGCATTTT	TRBJ1-5	TRBV4-1	NA	NA
CASSLSVSGRSPYEQYF	TGTGCCAGCAGCCTCAGCGTTAGCGGGAGGTCCCCTTACGAGCAGTACTTC	TRBJ2-7	TRBV9	TRBD2	NA
CASSFHLGLAAYNEQFF	TGCGCCAGCAGCTTCCATCTGGGGCTAGCGGCCTACAATGAGCAGTTCTTC	TRBJ2-1	TRBV5-1	TRBD2	NA
CASSLTSYEQYF	TGTGCCAGCTCTCTCACTAGCTACGAGCAGTACTTC	TRBJ2-7	TRBV18	NA	once
CASTDTPTGGNTGELFF	TGTGCCAGCACGGACACCCCCACAGGGGGGAACACCGGGGAGCTGTTTTTT	TRBJ2-2	TRBV25-1	TRBD1	NA
CASSPGTGKSEQYF	TGTGCCAGCAGCCCCGGGACTGGGAAGTCCGAGCAGTACTTC	TRBJ2-7	TRBV4-2	NA	few
CASRKRDRASENIQYF	TGTGCCAGTAGGAAAAGGGACAGGGCCTCCGAAAACATTCAGTACTTC	TRBJ2-4	TRBV19	TRBD1	NA
CSSEAAQAEAFF	TGCAGCTCTGAGGCCGCTCAAGCTGAAGCTTTCTTT	TRBJ1-1	TRBV29-1	NA	NA
CASSIEGLGYEQFF	TGTGCCAGTAGTATAGAGGGACTAGGATATGAGCAGTTCTTC	TRBJ2-1	TRBV19	TRBD2	NA
CASSLPTGLNTEAFF	TGTGCCAGCAGCTTACCTACAGGGCTGAACACTGAAGCTTTCTTT	TRBJ1-1	TRBV7-2	NA	NA
CASSTAGTGYGYTF	TGCGCCAGCAGTACAGCCGGGACAGGGTATGGCTACACCTTC	TRBJ1-2	TRBV10-2	TRBD1	NA
CASSLAKGTEAFF	TGTGCCAGCAGTTTAGCGAAGGGGACTGAAGCTTTCTTT	TRBJ1-1	TRBV12-3/TRBV12-4	NA	NA
CASSIGLENTEAFF	TGTGCCAGTAGTATAGGTCTAGAGAACACTGAAGCTTTCTTT	TRBJ1-1	TRBV19	NA	NA
CASSSSPGADYGYTF	TGCGCCAGCAGCTCAAGTCCAGGGGCGGACTATGGCTACACCTTC	TRBJ1-2	TRBV5-1	NA	NA
CASSFSLVQAEQYF	TGTGCCAGCAGTTTTTCCCTCGTCCAGGCTGAGCAGTACTTC	TRBJ2-7	TRBV27	NA	NA
CAWSTRQGTPLHF	TGTGCCTGGAGTACCCGACAGGGGACACCCCTCCACTTT	TRBJ1-6	TRBV30	TRBD1	NA
CASSVDRRGGYSNQPQHF	TGTGCCAGCAGCGTCGACAGACGGGGGGGATATAGCAATCAGCCCCAGCATTTT	TRBJ1-5	TRBV7-2	NA	NA
CASSTQGGQGRYGYTF	TGTGCCAGCAGCACCCAAGGGGGACAGGGGCGCTATGGCTACACCTTC	TRBJ1-2	TRBV7-3	TRBD1	NA